This TCR beta chain was documented in a study of human T cells and chemical hapten exposure. Whole blood, unfractionated, served as the material for total RNA extraction. Points from the study as a whole: Sensitizing with DPC caused no change in TCRs above 1 in 1000 frequency.

The CDR3 consists of 19 residues. Trimming removed 0 bases at V and 7 bases at J, with 24 bases between. The germline V gene has CDR1 LNHNV and CDR2 YYDKDF (reference sequence). MiXCR, applied by TCRdb to the 5' RACE reads, yields one record per CDR3 protein. The sample includes roughly 120,000 distinct CDR3 sequences, 15% to 20% seen only once; the top ten take roughly 3.1%. This clonotype was observed a few times. The antigen is unknown. The rearrangement joins TRBV15 to TRBJ2-2; no definite D call. The TCR comes from a human donor in good health. CDR3 nucleotide sequence: TGTGCCACCAGCAGAGATGCCCCGAAGTTTTTCGGAGTTGGCGGGGAGCTGTTTTTT. It encodes CATSRDAPKFFGVGGELFF.